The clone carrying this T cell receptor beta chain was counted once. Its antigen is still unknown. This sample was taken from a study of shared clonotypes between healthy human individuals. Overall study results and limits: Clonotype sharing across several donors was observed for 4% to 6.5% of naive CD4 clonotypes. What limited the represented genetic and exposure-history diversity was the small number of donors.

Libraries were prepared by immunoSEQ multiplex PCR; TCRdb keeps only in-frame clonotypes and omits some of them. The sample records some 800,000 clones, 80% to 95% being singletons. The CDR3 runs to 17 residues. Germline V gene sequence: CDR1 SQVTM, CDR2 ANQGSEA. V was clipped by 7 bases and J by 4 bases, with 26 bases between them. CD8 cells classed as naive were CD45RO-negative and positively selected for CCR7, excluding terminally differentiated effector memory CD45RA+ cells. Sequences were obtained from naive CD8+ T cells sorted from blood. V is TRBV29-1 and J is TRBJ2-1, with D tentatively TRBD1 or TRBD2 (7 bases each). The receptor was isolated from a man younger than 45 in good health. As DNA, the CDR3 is TGCAGCGCCGCCGGATTGGCAGGGGGGGCGAATTACAATGAGCAGTTCTTC. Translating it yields CSAAGLAGGANYNEQFF.